This T cell receptor (beta chain) came from a study of cytomegalovirus exposure and HLA in healthy donors. On the study more broadly: Researchers found that just over 80% of 350 to 500 genotyped donors fell within the Caucasian-associated ancestry cluster. General study points: Most of the CMV-associated TCR beta chains (in a later analysis) appeared to be HLA-restricted. Sequencing likely produced, as an artifact, a cluster of highly shared sequence variants. Reports credit the classifier with highly specific, highly sensitive diagnosis of cytomegalovirus status.

Vbeta (60) and Jbeta (13) primers were used in the PCR. TCRdb's table, derived via immunoSEQ multiplex PCR, lists solely in-frame clones and lacks some. The sample records around 150,000 clones, approximately 71% being singletons. As for this clone: Its target is unknown.

Germline V gene lookup returns CDR1 MNHEY and CDR2 SMNVEV (reference sequence). The CDR3 has 14 amino acids. Trimming shortened V by 5 bases and J by 1 base, and 12 bases separated the two germline ends. The receptor was derived from a male donor in good health and CMV-seronegative. The chain uses TRBV27 and TRBJ2-7; D is perhaps TRBD2 (5 bases). Material: PBMCs. The CDR3 DNA is TGTGCCAGCAGTCCCGGGGAGTTTTCCTACGAGCAGTACTTC. Residues: CASSPGEFSYEQYF.